One sample yielded the 17 T cell receptor beta chains listed below, sequenced in a study of cytomegalovirus exposure and HLA in healthy donors. Primers for the PCR totalled 60 Vbeta and 13 Jbeta. The repertoire was sequenced with immunoSEQ multiplex PCR; TCRdb's copy has only in-frame clones and lacks some. The table shows some 200,000 clones, with approximately 70% occurring only once. The sequencing input was PBMCs. The receptors shown here come from a man aged 35 to 55 in good health and CMV-seropositive.

The chain carries TRBV7-2 and TRBJ2-2; TRBD2 is a possible D gene (6 bases). Trimming left V 2 bases short and J 1 base short, with 11 bases between. Per the germline V gene, CDR1 is SGHTA and CDR2 is FQGNSA. The CDR3 sequence is 16 residues long. The CDR3 DNA is TGTGCCAGCAGCTTAAGGCGGGGAAGGAACACCGGGGAGCTGTTTTTT. The encoded protein is CASSLRRGRNTGELFF.

The chain combines TRBV6-1 with TRBJ2-7; TRBD2 matches 12 bases. The CDR3 consists of 18 residues. Trimming removed 0 bases from V and 0 bases from J; junction bases left unmatched: 6. Germline lookup yields CDR1 MNHNS and CDR2 SASEGT. The DNA for the CDR3 is TGTGCCAGCAGTGAAGCGGGACTAGCGGGTGACTTCTCCTACGAGCAGTACTTC. Its translation is CASSEAGLAGDFSYEQYF.

The gene calls are TRBV21-1 and TRBJ2-3; the table's D call, TRBD1, has no DNA check behind it. TRBV21-1 is annotated as a pseudogene. The CDR3 has 19 amino acids. CDR3: CASSPPPTGQPLDTDTQYF. The CDR3 DNA sequence: TGTGCCAGCAGTCCCCCCCCGACCGGACAGCCGCTAGACACAGATACGCAGTATTTT.

The chain employs TRBV6-5 and TRBJ2-1, with D possibly matching TRBD2 (5 bases). This CDR3 is 13 amino acids long. Trimming left V 2 bases short and J 7 bases short, with 9 bases between. Germline V gene lookup returns CDR1 MNHEY and CDR2 SVGAGI. CDR3 sequence reads: CASSYLSGNEQFF. The CDR3 DNA follows: TGTGCCAGCAGTTACCTCTCGGGGAATGAGCAGTTCTTC.

This clone occurred a few times. This chain connects TRBV7-9 to TRBJ1-1, with 10 bases aligning to TRBD1. Germline assignment: CDR1 SEHNR and CDR2 FQNEAQ (reference sequence). Germline trimming cut 5 bases from V and 2 bases from J; bases unmatched to any gene: 8. The CDR3 runs 16 residues. Here the CDR3 DNA reads TGTGCCAGCAGCCTGGGGGACAGGGGTCTAAACACTGAAGCTTTCTTT. Translated, it gives CASSLGDRGLNTEAFF. Filled out from reference TRBV7-9 and TRBJ1-1, the complete variable domain reads DTGVSQNPRHKITKRGQNVTFRCDPISEHNRLYWYRQTLGQGPEFLTYFQNEAQLEKSRLLSDRFSAERPKGSFSTLEIQRTEQGDSAMYLCASSLGDRGLNTEAFFGQGTRLTVV.

The table lists this clone with a count of one. The V call is TRBV29-1, the J call TRBJ2-5; D remains ambiguous. With the DNA end fitting TRBJ2-7 better, the J assignment may be wrong. The CDR3 consists of 11 residues. The germline gives CDR1 SQVTM, CDR2 ANQGSEA. The CDR3 DNA reads as TGCAGCGTCGCTTCTCCCTACGAGCAGTACTTC. Protein product: CSVASPYEQYF.

CDR3 in DNA: TGTGCCAGCAGCCAACAGGAAACTGAAGCTTTCTTT. Protein product: CASSQQETEAFF. This chain uses TRBV4-2 with TRBJ1-1, with unresolved D. With 2 bases removed from V and 5 bases from J, the gap between germline ends came to 6 bases. The germline gives CDR1 LGHNA, CDR2 YNFKEQ. The CDR3 extends over 12 amino acids.

The count of this clone is one. The rearrangement links TRBV19 to TRBJ2-2; D is perhaps TRBD2 (5 bases). This CDR3 comprises 14 residues. CDR1 and CDR2 from the germline V gene are LNHDA and SQIVND (reference sequence). The V end was cut by 3 bases, the J end by 5 bases, with 10 bases between. CDR3 residues: CASSISPGTGELFF. For the CDR3, the DNA is TGTGCCAGTAGTATCTCCCCGGGGACCGGGGAGCTGTTTTTT.

The chain links TRBV15 to TRBJ1-5; D possibly corresponds to TRBD1 (5 bases). The V gene lost 0 bases and the J gene lost 8 bases, with 17 bases spanning the gap. The CDR3 consists of 16 residues. From germline, CDR1 is LNHNV and CDR2 YYDKDF (reference sequence). The CDR3: CATSRDRLGASKPQHF. CDR3 DNA: TGTGCCACCAGCAGAGATAGGTTAGGGGCTTCGAAGCCCCAGCATTTT.

The chain uses TRBV6-4 and TRBJ2-1; TRBD1 matches at 8 bases. The germline CDR1 and CDR2 sequences are MRHNA and SNTAGT. This CDR3 has 15 residues. The J segment lost 0 bases and the V segment lost 6 bases, leaving 4 bases of the junction unmatched. This chain's CDR3 is CASSPDRGSYNEQFF. The CDR3 bases are TGTGCCAGCAGCCCAGACAGGGGCTCCTACAATGAGCAGTTCTTC.

The chain couples TRBV28 to TRBJ1-1, with 7 bases matching TRBD1. This CDR3 is 12 amino acids long. The V gene's germline CDR1 is MDHEN and CDR2 SYDVKM. J was trimmed by 8 bases and V by 8 bases; bases with no gene match: 8. The CDR3 bases are TGTGCCAGCTCGACAGGGTCGTCAGAAGCTTTCTTT. This sequence encodes CASSTGSSEAFF.

The genes are TRBV11-2 and TRBJ2-5; 12 bases match TRBD2. V gave up 2 bases and J gave up 7 bases; unmatched junction bases: 11. Germline CDR1 SGHAT, CDR2 FQNNGV. This CDR3 has 17 residues. CDR3 residues: CASSLPSTSGGPGTQYF. In DNA form, the CDR3 reads TGTGCCAGCAGCTTACCCTCAACTAGCGGGGGGCCAGGGACCCAGTACTTC.

The gene calls are TRBV5-1 and TRBJ1-1; 8 bases fit TRBD1. The CDR3 loop spans 16 amino acids. Trimming at V came to 7 bases and at J to 1 base, leaving 12 bases not matched to a gene. Germline values: CDR1 SGHRS, CDR2 YFSETQ. CDR3 sequence: CASATGAGYRNTEAFF. As DNA, the CDR3 is TGCGCCAGCGCGACAGGGGCTGGTTATAGGAACACTGAAGCTTTCTTT.

The CDR3 DNA reads as TGTGCCAGCGCGAAGGGGGTAAACCCCTACGAGCAGTACTTC. Translation: CASAKGVNPYEQYF. This chain joins TRBV6-5 and TRBJ2-7; D might be TRBD1 (6 bases). The germline gives CDR1 MNHEY, CDR2 SVGAGI. Trimming stripped 8 bases from V and 2 bases from J, with 16 bases between. The CDR3 runs to 14 residues.

V gene TRBV11-2 combines with J gene TRBJ2-5; D may be TRBD2 (6 bases). Trimming removed 0 bases at V and 1 base at J, with 15 bases between. CDR3 length equals 17 residues. CDR1 is SGHAT and CDR2 is FQNNGV in the germline V gene. The CDR3, as DNA: TGTGCCAGCAGCTTAGAGGGGCGGGGCTTTATCCAAGAGACCCAGTACTTC. Translated, it gives CASSLEGRGFIQETQYF. Complete variable domain (other parts from reference TRBV11-2 and TRBJ2-5): EAGVAQSPRYKIIEKRQSVAFWCNPISGHATLYWYQQILGQGPKLLIQFQNNGVVDDSQLPKDRFSAERLKGVDSTLKIQPAKLEDSAVYLCASSLEGRGFIQETQYFGPGTRLLVL.

This chain links TRBV28 with TRBJ1-3, with D maybe TRBD1 (6 bases). This CDR3 has 15 residues. Trimming pared 8 bases from V and 0 bases from J, leaving 14 bases between. In germline, CDR1 is MDHEN, CDR2 SYDVKM. DNA for the CDR3: TGTGCCAGCGCTCCGGGACACCTCTCTGGAAACACCATATATTTT. It translates to CASAPGHLSGNTIYF.

The chain combines TRBV19 with TRBJ1-4; D is perhaps TRBD1 (6 bases). Germline V gene lookup returns CDR1 LNHDA and CDR2 SQIVND (reference sequence). The CDR3 runs to 15 residues. Trimming pared 3 bases from V and 2 bases from J, leaving 10 bases between. The CDR3 region has the DNA TGTGCCAGTAGTATTCTGGGGGCGACTAATGAAAAACTGTTTTTT. Translating it yields CASSILGATNEKLFF.